These 25 T cell receptor beta chains came from one sample sequenced in a study of T-cell memory formation after mild COVID-19. MiXCR, applied by TCRdb to the 5' RACE reads, yields one record per CDR3 protein. The data show hundreds of thousands of distinct CDR3 sequences, roughly a fifth seen once. The material sequenced was PBMCs or a T cell subset sorted from them (not recorded which). The source of these receptors is an adult woman who had mild COVID-19 (a few samples of this study predate the infection). Cell type and time point are not known.

This clonotype came up a few times. This chain connects TRBV25-1 to TRBJ2-3; D is uncertain. The ends were cut back, 4 bases at V and 2 bases at J, with 10 bases in the middle. This CDR3 region has 14 residues. From germline, CDR1 is MGHDK and CDR2 SYGVNS. The CDR3 here is CASSGSLLTDTQYF. CDR3 coding DNA: TGTGCCAGCAGTGGCAGTCTTCTCACAGATACGCAGTATTTT.

This clonotype has only a few counts. The chain is built from TRBV5-1 and TRBJ2-7, with TRBD1 as a possible D gene (5 bases). This CDR3 is built from 13 residues. The V gene's germline CDR1 is SGHRS and CDR2 YFSETQ. V lost 4 bases to trimming and J lost 5 bases, with 13 bases between them. In DNA form, the CDR3 reads TGCGCCAGCAGCACCGAATCAGGGAACGAGCAGTACTTC. It yields the protein CASSTESGNEQYF.

This clonotype was seen at least ten times. The chain carries TRBV6-5 and TRBJ2-3; 10 bases fit TRBD2. Germline-derived CDR1 and CDR2 are MNHEY and SVGAGI. This CDR3 has 17 amino acids. V gave up 0 bases and J gave up 3 bases; unmatched junction bases: 6. The CDR3 sequence is CASSYSVVAGGTDTQYF. CDR3 DNA sequence: TGTGCCAGCAGTTACTCGGTGGTAGCGGGGGGAACAGATACGCAGTATTTT.

J is TRBJ2-2 and V is TRBV5-6, with D hard to call. This CDR3 is built from 15 residues. Germline V lookup: CDR1 SGHDT, CDR2 YYEEEE. V was cut by 3 bases and J by 5 bases, with 14 bases left in between. The CDR3 nucleotides are TGTGCCAGCAGCTCGGCGAGTGTGAAGACCGGGGAGCTGTTTTTT. It is translated as CASSSASVKTGELFF. Full variable domain (outside the CDR3, taken from reference TRBV5-6 and TRBJ2-2): DAGVTQSPTHLIKTRGQQVTLRCSPKSGHDTVSWYQQALGQGPQFIFQYYEEEERQRGNFPDRFSGHQFPNYSSELNVNALLLGDSALYLCASSSASVKTGELFFGEGSRLTVL.

This clonotype was observed a few times. This chain joins TRBV5-1 and TRBJ1-2; no clear D. V was trimmed by 1 base and J by 0 bases, leaving 10 bases between them. Germline CDR1 is SGHRS and CDR2 is YFSETQ. This CDR3 is built from 15 residues. The CDR3 DNA follows: TGCGCCAGCAGCTTGACAATCTCTTCTAACTATGGCTACACCTTC. Its translation is CASSLTISSNYGYTF.

This chain links TRBV7-2 with TRBJ1-2; TRBD1 is a possible D gene (6 bases). V was pared by 5 bases and J by 6 bases, with 16 bases between. In germline, CDR1 is SGHTA, CDR2 FQGNSA. This CDR3 contains 14 residues. CDR3 in amino acids: CASSPRWTEHGYTF. Written as DNA, the CDR3 is TGTGCCAGCAGCCCCCGCTGGACAGAACATGGCTACACCTTC.

This clonotype turned up a few times. The chain uses TRBV10-3 and TRBJ2-1; D is perhaps TRBD2 (6 bases). Trimming cost V 8 bases and J 6 bases, with 11 bases left between them. The CDR3 covers 12 residues. The germline gives CDR1 ENHRY, CDR2 SYGVKD. This CDR3 is CAIGGTFNEQFF. The CDR3 DNA follows: TGTGCCATCGGCGGGACCTTCAATGAGCAGTTCTTC.

Only a few counts were recorded for this clonotype. V and J are TRBV7-9 and TRBJ2-1; the D gene is possibly TRBD2 (5 bases). The germline gives CDR1 SEHNR, CDR2 FQNEAQ (reference sequence). This CDR3 has 16 residues. Trimming pared 5 bases from V and 4 bases from J, leaving 18 bases between. CDR3 region: CASSPNARRGYNEQFF. CDR3 nucleotide sequence: TGTGCCAGCAGCCCGAATGCCCGAAGAGGGTACAATGAGCAGTTCTTC.

The chain carries TRBV19 and TRBJ1-5, with TRBD1 matching over 7 bases. Trimming removed 5 bases from V and 5 bases from J; junction bases left unmatched: 9. There are 15 residues in the CDR3. Germline loops: CDR1 LNHDA, CDR2 SQIVND (reference sequence). CDR3 sequence: CASSRNRGRDQPQHF. The DNA of the CDR3 is TGTGCCAGTAGTCGGAACAGGGGAAGGGATCAGCCCCAGCATTTT.

This chain connects TRBV6-1 to TRBJ2-6, with D possibly being TRBD1 (5 bases). Germline values: CDR1 MNHNS, CDR2 SASEGT. V gave up 4 bases and J gave up 2 bases, with 12 bases separating them. The CDR3 is 16 amino acids. The CDR3 coding sequence is TGTGCCAGCAGTGCCCATAAAGGGGCTGGGGCCAACGTCCTGACTTTC. Translated, it gives CASSAHKGAGANVLTF.

With respect to this clonotype: An end of the junction differs from the germline gene, which may be a read error. This rearrangement joins TRBV6-5 to TRBJ1-1; 10 bases line up with TRBD1. This CDR3 has 13 residues. Germline-derived CDR1 and CDR2 are MNHEY and SVGAGI. CDR3 amino acids: CASSSAGDRGSLF. The CDR3 DNA reads as TGTGCCAGCAGTTCCGCAGGGGACAGGGGATCGCTCTTT.

The rearrangement links TRBV5-1 to TRBJ2-3; 7 bases align to TRBD2. From germline, CDR1 is SGHRS and CDR2 YFSETQ. The CDR3 totals 16 residues. With 4 bases clipped from V and 2 bases from J, the junction kept 10 bases outside the gene matches. The CDR3 DNA sequence: TGCGCCAGCAGCATACTTAGCGGGTCTCCCACAGATACGCAGTATTTT. Translated: CASSILSGSPTDTQYF.

The V call is TRBV20-1, the J call TRBJ2-1, with 8 bases fitting TRBD2. CDR1 DFQATT and CDR2 SNEGSKA come from the germline V gene (reference sequence). The CDR3 contains 21 residues. V was pared by 0 bases and J by 8 bases, with 27 bases of the junction left unmatched. CDR3 residues: CSAREAAGTRGSRVILDEQFF. The CDR3 DNA is TGCAGTGCTAGAGAAGCAGCCGGGACTAGGGGTTCTAGAGTCATACTGGATGAGCAGTTCTTC.

This clonotype has more than one count but fewer than ten. The genes are TRBV6-5 and TRBJ2-7; D gene unclear. Germline CDR1 is MNHEY and CDR2 is SVGAGI. V lost 5 bases and J lost 1, with 15 bases in between. The CDR3 spans 15 residues. CDR3 coding DNA: TGTGCCAGCAGTATGCGACTGGAGCTTTCCTACGAGCAGTACTTC. It translates to CASSMRLELSYEQYF.

This chain joins TRBV10-3 and TRBJ1-2; 7 bases are shared with TRBD1. V lost 3 bases to trimming and J lost 6 bases; unmatched junction nucleotides: 7. The germline CDR1 and CDR2 sequences are ENHRY and SYGVKD. This CDR3 comprises 14 residues. The chain's CDR3 is CAISDPDRNDGYTF. CDR3 DNA sequence: TGTGCCATCAGTGACCCGGACAGGAATGATGGCTACACCTTC.

The gene calls are TRBV11-2 and TRBJ2-3, with 11 bases aligning to TRBD2. The CDR3 runs to 18 residues. The trim removed 0 bases at V and 2 bases at J, leaving 7 bases unmatched. CDR1 and CDR2 (germline): SGHAT, FQNNGV. The CDR3 DNA reads as TGTGCCAGCAGCTTAGACACGTGGGGACTAGCGGACACAGATACGCAGTATTTT. It translates to CASSLDTWGLADTDTQYF.

This clonotype was detected a few times. The V and J genes are TRBV10-3 and TRBJ2-6, with D unresolved. V lost 0 bases and J 3 bases, leaving 9 bases between the germline ends. CDR1 is ENHRY and CDR2 is SYGVKD in the germline V gene. The CDR3 has 16 residues. DNA of the CDR3: TGTGCCATCAGTGAGTCCGAATTCGGTGGGGCCAACGTCCTGACTTTC. It translates to CAISESEFGGANVLTF.

The chain uses TRBV7-9 and TRBJ2-1; possible D gene TRBD2, 6 bases. Germline CDR1 reads SEHNR; CDR2 reads FQNEAQ (reference sequence). The CDR3 covers 13 residues. The germline V and J ends were trimmed by 6 bases and 6 bases, with 12 bases remaining between them. CDR3 sequence: CASSGGDPNEQFF. The CDR3, as DNA: TGTGCCAGCAGTGGCGGGGATCCCAATGAGCAGTTCTTC.

The rearrangement uses TRBV3-1 and TRBJ2-1; perhaps D is TRBD1 or TRBD2 (5 bases each). CDR3 length: 13 amino acids. V was shortened by 4 bases and J by 9 bases, with 13 bases between the two germline ends. Germline V gene sequence: CDR1 LGHDT, CDR2 YNNKEL (reference sequence). CDR3 nucleotides: TGTGCCAGCAGCCCCCTCCGGGGCGGTGAGCAGTTCTTC. It specifies CASSPLRGGEQFF.

The CDR3 region is CAWSVLRTVSYEQYF. CDR3 in DNA: TGTGCCTGGAGTGTACTGCGGACAGTCTCCTACGAGCAGTACTTC. The chain employs TRBV30 and TRBJ2-7; D is possibly TRBD1 (6 bases). Germline V gives CDR1 GTSNPN, CDR2 SVGIG (reference sequence). This CDR3 has 15 amino acids. With 0 bases removed from V and 0 bases from J, the gap between germline ends came to 12 bases.

This chain links TRBV20-1 with TRBJ2-3; TRBD2 matches at 11 bases. This CDR3 has 14 residues. The germline V gene has CDR1 DFQATT and CDR2 SNEGSKA (reference sequence). V lost 5 bases, J lost 8 bases, and 9 bases stayed unmatched. The CDR3 reads CSARRGTSGLTQYF. The CDR3 nucleotides are TGCAGTGCTCGGAGGGGGACTAGCGGACTTACGCAGTATTTT.

The chain joins TRBV12-3 or TRBV12-4 to TRBJ1-1, with 10 bases lining up with TRBD1. V lost 6 bases and J lost 12; bases outside the gene matches: 13. The CDR3 consists of 14 residues. This chain's CDR3 is CASRAGQGGRGSFF. Written as DNA, the CDR3 is TGTGCCAGCAGGGCCGGACAGGGGGGCCGCGGGTCTTTCTTT.

The gene calls are TRBV20-1 and TRBJ2-7; 9 bases match TRBD2. Germline-derived CDR1 and CDR2 are DFQATT and SNEGSKA (reference sequence). The CDR3 extends over 15 amino acids. V shed 5 bases, J shed 6 bases, and the junction held 14 bases outside the gene matches. In DNA, the CDR3 is TGCAGTGCTTACGACAGTATAGCGGGAGTAGGCGAGCAGTACTTC. Protein sequence: CSAYDSIAGVGEQYF.

Many counts were recorded for this clonotype. V usage is TRBV5-6 and J usage is TRBJ2-2; D remains ambiguous. The CDR3 contains 11 residues. Looked up from germline, CDR1 is SGHDT and CDR2 is YYEEEE. V dropped 5 bases and J dropped 8 bases, with 7 bases sitting between them. This CDR3 is CASSFRGELFF. The CDR3 nucleotides read TGTGCCAGCAGTTTTAGGGGGGAGCTGTTTTTT.

The chain combines TRBV14 with TRBJ2-7, with D possibly matching TRBD2 (6 bases). Trimming left V 1 base short and J 2 bases short, with 12 bases between. Germline V gives CDR1 SGHDN, CDR2 FVKESK. The CDR3 covers 15 residues. The CDR3 here is CASSQGTSPAYEQYF. The CDR3 DNA reads TGTGCCAGCAGCCAAGGAACTAGCCCGGCCTACGAGCAGTACTTC. Full variable domain (remainder filled in from reference TRBV14 and TRBJ2-7): EAGVTQFPSHSVIEKGQTVTLRCDPISGHDNLYWYRRVMGKEIKFLLHFVKESKQDESGMPNNRFLAERTGGTYSTLKVQPAELEDSGVYFCASSQGTSPAYEQYFGPGTRLTVT.